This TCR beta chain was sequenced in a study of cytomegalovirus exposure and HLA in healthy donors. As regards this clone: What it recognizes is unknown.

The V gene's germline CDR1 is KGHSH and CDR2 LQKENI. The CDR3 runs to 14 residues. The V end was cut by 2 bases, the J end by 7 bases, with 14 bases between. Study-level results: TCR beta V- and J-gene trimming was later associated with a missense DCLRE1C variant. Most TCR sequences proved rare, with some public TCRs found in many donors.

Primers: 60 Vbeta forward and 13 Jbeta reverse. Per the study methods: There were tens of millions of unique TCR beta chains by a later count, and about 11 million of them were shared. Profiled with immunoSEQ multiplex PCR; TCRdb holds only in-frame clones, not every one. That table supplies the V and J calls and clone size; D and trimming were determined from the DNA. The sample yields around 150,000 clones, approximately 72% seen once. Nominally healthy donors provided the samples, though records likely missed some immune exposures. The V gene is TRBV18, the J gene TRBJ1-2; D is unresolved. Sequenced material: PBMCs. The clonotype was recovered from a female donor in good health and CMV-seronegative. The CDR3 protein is CASSPRTSERGYTF. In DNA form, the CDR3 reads TGTGCCAGCTCACCAAGAACATCGGAGCGTGGCTACACCTTC. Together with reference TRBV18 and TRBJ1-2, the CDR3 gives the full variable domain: NAGVMQNPRHLVRRRGQEARLRCSPMKGHSHVYWYRQLPEEGLKFMVYLQKENIIDESGMPKERFSAEFPKEGPSILRIQQVVRGDSAAYFCASSPRTSERGYTFGSGTRLTVV.